The 10 T cell receptor beta chains given below trace back to one sample, sequenced in a study of shared T cell receptors in the human thymus. Using immunoSEQ multiplex PCR, the repertoire was profiled, and TCRdb retains in-frame clones only, with some absent. The repertoire consists of under 700,000 clones, with around 82% occurring once and the leading ten covering about 0.014%. The same data also went into a second study, on human thymus T cells.

The source material was thymocytes. The receptor source for this set is a boy under two years old with a congenital heart defect.

This CDR3 reads CAGRGYAGNTIYF. CDR3 in DNA: TGCGCCGGGAGGGGGTACGCTGGAAACACCATATATTTT. V is TRBV5-1 and J is TRBJ1-3, with a possible D match to TRBD1 (6 bases). The CDR3 extends over 13 amino acids. The ends were cut back, 10 bases at V and 2 bases at J, with 13 bases in the middle. Germline CDR1 and CDR2: SGHRS and YFSETQ. The variable domain in full, completed from reference TRBV5-1 and TRBJ1-3, reads KAGVTQTPRYLIKTRGQQVTLSCSPISGHRSVSWYQQTPGQGLQFLFEYFSETQRNKGNFPGRFSGRQFSNSRSEMNVSTLELGDSALYLCAGRGYAGNTIYFGEGSWLTVV.

As regards this clone: An end of the junction does not agree with germline; a read error may underlie this. The rearrangement links TRBV10-1 to TRBJ2-7; 7 positions match TRBD1. From germline, CDR1 is WNHNN and CDR2 SYGVQD (reference sequence). The CDR3 sequence is 9 residues long. The CDR3 coding sequence is TGCGCCAGCAGCCTGAGGGGGCACTTC. It yields the protein CASSLRGHF.

The chain couples TRBV5-6 to TRBJ2-1; 16 bases are a match to TRBD2. With 4 bases clipped from V and 9 bases from J, the junction kept 10 bases outside the gene matches. This CDR3 comprises 17 residues. Per germline, CDR1 SGHDT and CDR2 YYEEEE. In nucleotides, the CDR3 is TGTGCCAGCAGCCGGCCGGGACTAGCGGGAGGGCTTGGTGAGCAGTTCTTC. It encodes CASSRPGLAGGLGEQFF.

This clone occurred a few times. This chain connects TRBV5-1 to TRBJ2-3, with TRBD2 identical over 8 bases. V gave up 4 bases and J gave up 6 bases; unmatched junction bases: 19. Germline V CDR1 and CDR2: SGHRS, YFSETQ. The CDR3 contains 18 residues. DNA of the CDR3: TGCGCCAGCAGCCCTCCCCGCCGGGGGGGACCCGATGGCGATACGCAGTATTTT. The encoded protein is CASSPPRRGGPDGDTQYF. Complete variable domain (other parts from reference TRBV5-1 and TRBJ2-3): KAGVTQTPRYLIKTRGQQVTLSCSPISGHRSVSWYQQTPGQGLQFLFEYFSETQRNKGNFPGRFSGRQFSNSRSEMNVSTLELGDSALYLCASSPPRRGGPDGDTQYFGPGTRLTVL.

The V and J genes are TRBV19 and TRBJ1-5, with D maybe TRBD1 (6 bases). Germline V lookup: CDR1 LNHDA, CDR2 SQIVND (reference sequence). The CDR3 covers 13 residues. V was trimmed by 7 bases and J by 9 bases, leaving 16 bases between them. CDR3 coding DNA: TGTGCCAGTACCTTACAGGGTATTGGGCCCCAGCATTTT. This encodes CASTLQGIGPQHF.

The V gene is TRBV6-5, the J gene TRBJ1-4, with 8 bases identical to TRBD1. Germline CDR1 MNHEY, CDR2 SVGAGI. Germline trimming cut 8 bases from V and 4 bases from J; bases unmatched to any gene: 3. The CDR3 extends over 13 amino acids. CDR3 sequence: CASEDRVNEKLFF. The DNA of the CDR3 is TGTGCCAGCGAGGACAGGGTTAATGAAAAACTGTTTTTT.

The V gene is TRBV9, the J gene TRBJ2-3; a possible D gene is TRBD1 (5 bases). The CDR3 consists of 12 residues. Trimming removed 3 bases at V and 8 bases at J, with 10 bases between. The germline V gene encodes CDR1 SGDLS and CDR2 YYNGEE. The CDR3 DNA reads TGTGCCAGCAGCGATAGGGGCCCTACGCAGTATTTT. This translates into CASSDRGPTQYF.

V is TRBV30 and J is TRBJ2-3; 9 bases map to TRBD2. Germline V gene lookup returns CDR1 GTSNPN and CDR2 SVGIG (reference sequence). The CDR3 contains 20 residues. J gave up 5 bases and V 0 bases, and 21 bases lay outside the gene matches. The CDR3 DNA is TGTGCCTGGAGTGTAAAGTCGGGCCCCAGGCGGGAGGGCATTGGAGATACGCAGTATTTT. Translation gives CAWSVKSGPRREGIGDTQYF. The full variable domain, rest sourced from reference TRBV30 and TRBJ2-3, is SQTIHQWPATLVQPVGSPLSLECTVEGTSNPNLYWYRQAAGRGLQLLFYSVGIGQISSEVPQNLSASRPQDRQFILSSKKLLLSDSGFYLCAWSVKSGPRREGIGDTQYFGPGTRLTVL.

This clone was observed a few times. The chain links TRBV7-9 to TRBJ2-5; D gene uncertain. V lost 6 bases and J lost 7, with 9 bases in between. Germline V gene sequence: CDR1 SEHNR, CDR2 FQNEAQ (reference sequence). The CDR3 is made up of 11 amino acids. CDR3 sequence reads: CASSARRTQYF. The DNA of the CDR3 is TGTGCCAGCAGTGCAAGGAGGACCCAGTACTTC.

This clone was recorded a few times. The genes are TRBV10-1 and TRBJ2-7; 7 nucleotides align to TRBD2. This CDR3 region has 18 residues. In germline, CDR1 is WNHNN, CDR2 SYGVQD (reference sequence). With 0 bases clipped from V and 5 bases from J, the junction kept 16 bases outside the gene matches. The CDR3 region is CASSESRAGAHARNEQYF. CDR3 sequence (DNA): TGCGCCAGCAGTGAGTCAAGGGCGGGAGCCCACGCTAGGAACGAGCAGTACTTC.